Listed below are T cell receptor beta chains from one sample, sequenced in a study of T cell repertoires in cytomegalovirus infection. From the reads, TCRdb called clonotypes with MiXCR, one entry per CDR3 protein. This sample carries some 350,000 distinct CDR3 sequences, 15% to 20% of them seen once, and the ten largest clones take around 8.6%. The sequencing sample was made of PBMCs. These receptors all come from a human donor in good health (CMV status not recorded). Some clones in this sample may be carry-over from other donors' samples. Each CDR3 is given with its conserved first and last residue. The order of the fields is J gene, D gene, V gene, clone size, CDR3 DNA, CDR3 protein. D genes are given only for firm matches. A row's size may be missing; if present it is once, few, many or a size class.

J: TRBJ2-3
D: TRBD2
V: TRBV7-2
size: many
DNA: TGTGCCAGCAGCCCCCAGACTAGCCCCACAGATACGCAGTATTTT
CDR3: CASSPQTSPTDTQYF

J: TRBJ2-2
D: .
V: TRBV3-1
size: few
DNA: TGTGCCAGCAGCCAACTAACCGGGGAGCTGTTTTTT
CDR3: CASSQLTGELFF

J: TRBJ2-3
D: TRBD1
V: TRBV12-3/TRBV12-4
size: few
DNA: TGTGCCAGCAGATCGGGACAGGGCGACACGCAGTATTTT
CDR3: CASRSGQGDTQYF

J: TRBJ2-7
D: TRBD2
V: TRBV12-3/TRBV12-4
size: many
DNA: TGTGCCAGCAGACTAGCGGGGGCCTACGAGCAGTACTTC
CDR3: CASRLAGAYEQYF

J: TRBJ2-3
D: TRBD2
V: TRBV4-3
size: .
DNA: TGCGCCAGCAGCCAAGATCTACCGGGAGGGGGCACAGATACGCAGTATTTT
CDR3: CASSQDLPGGGTDTQYF

J: TRBJ2-1
D: TRBD2
V: TRBV12-3/TRBV12-4
size: .
DNA: TGTGCCAGCAGTTCCCCCGGGACTAGCGGGGGGAGGGGTGAGCAGTTCTTC
CDR3: CASSSPGTSGGRGEQFF

J: TRBJ1-6
D: TRBD1
V: TRBV6-1
size: many
DNA: TGTGCCAGCAATCAGGGACAGCTATCACCCCTCCACTTT
CDR3: CASNQGQLSPLHF

J: TRBJ2-2
D: .
V: TRBV12-3/TRBV12-4
size: many
DNA: TGTGCCAGCAGGCGAACCGGGGAGCTGTTTTTT
CDR3: CASRRTGELFF

J: TRBJ2-3
D: TRBD2
V: TRBV5-1
size: .
DNA: TGCGCCACTAGTGGCGGGGGAACCGGGTCGGATACGCAGTATTTT
CDR3: CATSGGGTGSDTQYF

J: TRBJ2-7
D: TRBD2
V: TRBV7-4
size: .
DNA: TGTGCCAGCAGCTCCGGGACTAGCATCTACTACGAGCAGTACTTC
CDR3: CASSSGTSIYYEQYF

J: TRBJ2-7
D: .
V: TRBV29-1
size: few
DNA: TGCAGCGTTGAGGCTAGACCCTACGAGCAGTACTTC
CDR3: CSVEARPYEQYF

J: TRBJ2-5
D: .
V: TRBV18
size: .
DNA: TGTGCCAGCTCACCCTTGAGTGATTACCAAGAGACCCAGTACTTC
CDR3: CASSPLSDYQETQYF

J: TRBJ1-6
D: .
V: TRBV6-2/TRBV6-3
size: .
DNA: TGTGCCAGCAGCTCCGTCGGAGAGTCACCCCTCCACTTT
CDR3: CASSSVGESPLHF

J: TRBJ2-7
D: .
V: TRBV23-1
size: .
DNA: TGCGCCAGCAGTCTTCCCCGGGGGTGGGCGAGTGGCTACGAGCAGTACTTC
CDR3: CASSLPRGWASGYEQYF

J: TRBJ2-5
D: .
V: TRBV12-3/TRBV12-4
size: .
DNA: TGTGCCAGCAGCCCCGGGACACGGGCCGGGACCCAGTACTTC
CDR3: CASSPGTRAGTQYF

J: TRBJ2-3
D: TRBD2
V: TRBV7-2
size: few
DNA: TGTGCCAGCAGCCGCTCTAGCGGGAGGGCAACTGATACGCAGTATTTT
CDR3: CASSRSSGRATDTQYF

J: TRBJ2-1
D: TRBD2
V: TRBV5-6
size: .
DNA: TGTGCCAGCAGCCCCGGGACTACTCACCCTTACAATGAGCAGTTCTTC
CDR3: CASSPGTTHPYNEQFF

J: TRBJ2-1
D: .
V: TRBV6-1
size: .
DNA: TGTGCCAGCAGTGCCGGGACCCCACGCGATGAGCAGTTCTTC
CDR3: CASSAGTPRDEQFF

J: TRBJ2-1
D: .
V: TRBV7-9
size: .
DNA: TGTGCCAGCAGCTTAGCGTTCCAATACAATGAGCAGTTCTTC
CDR3: CASSLAFQYNEQFF

J: TRBJ2-3
D: .
V: TRBV7-9
size: few
DNA: TGTGCCAGCAGCCCCACCGTGGGACGTGGGAGCGCAGATACGCAGTATTTT
CDR3: CASSPTVGRGSADTQYF

J: TRBJ2-3
D: .
V: TRBV6-5
size: .
DNA: TGTGCCAGCAGAACCGACAGGAGCACAGATACGCAGTATTTT
CDR3: CASRTDRSTDTQYF

J: TRBJ2-3
D: TRBD1
V: TRBV5-1
size: .
DNA: TGCGCCAGCAGCTTTCGGACAGGGGAAGATACGCAGTATTTT
CDR3: CASSFRTGEDTQYF

J: TRBJ1-5
D: .
V: TRBV15
size: few
DNA: TGTGCCACCAGCAGAGAATGGCAGCCCCAGCATTTT
CDR3: CATSREWQPQHF

J: TRBJ1-6
D: .
V: TRBV4-1
size: .
DNA: TGCGCCAGCAGCCTGAGCGGACAGCTTAATTCACCCCTCCACTTT
CDR3: CASSLSGQLNSPLHF

J: TRBJ1-3
D: .
V: TRBV6-5
size: .
DNA: TGTGCCAGCCTTTCCTCTGGAAACACCATATATTTT
CDR3: CASLSSGNTIYF